The rows below give T cell receptor beta chains drawn from one sample of a study of long-term antiretroviral therapy in people with HIV. Libraries were prepared by immunoSEQ multiplex PCR; TCRdb keeps only in-frame clonotypes and omits some of them. The data contain about 8,600 clones, nearly 80% of them seen just once; the ten biggest clones take up over 20%. Source: unsorted PBMCs, taken 0.6 years before starting antiretroviral therapy. The source of these receptors is a man aged 35 to 55 with HIV. Each CDR3 is given with its conserved first and last residue. D genes are given only for firm matches. Not all rows give a size; the values are once, few, many and, for expanded clones, a class.

d_gene	v_gene	j_gene	abundance	CDR3aa	CDR3nt
TRBD1	TRBV4-2	TRBJ1-3	.	CASSRDSLSGNTIYF	TGTGCCAGCAGTCGGGACAGCCTCTCTGGAAACACCATATATTTT
.	TRBV27	TRBJ2-7	.	CASSRTADRGYEQYF	TGTGCCAGCAGTCGTACCGCGGACAGAGGCTACGAGCAGTACTTC
TRBD1	TRBV27	TRBJ1-1	few	CASRTGWYTEAFF	TGTGCCAGCAGGACAGGGTGGTACACTGAAGCTTTCTTT
TRBD2	TRBV5-4	TRBJ2-1	.	CASSLLSGGGSSTLF	TGTGCCAGCAGCTTGTTGAGCGGGGGGGGCTCAAGCACTCTCTTC
TRBD1	TRBV29-1	TRBJ2-1	.	CSVDQDRVAEQFF	TGCAGCGTTGACCAGGACAGGGTGGCTGAGCAGTTCTTC
TRBD2	TRBV27	TRBJ2-3	.	CASSLTAWTSGGRSSTDTQYF	TGTGCCAGCAGCCTTACGGCGTGGACTAGCGGGGGCCGATCTAGCACAGATACGCAGTATTTT
.	TRBV30	TRBJ1-4	.	CAWSASSTNEKLFF	TGTGCCTGGAGTGCCAGCTCAACTAATGAAAAACTGTTTTTT
TRBD1	TRBV10-2	TRBJ2-7	medium-sized	CASTMTGASYEQYF	TGCGCCAGCACCATGACAGGGGCCTCCTACGAGCAGTACTTC
TRBD1	TRBV5-1	TRBJ1-6	.	CASSLGDRVNSPLHF	TGCGCCAGCAGCTTGGGGGACAGGGTTAATTCACCCCTCCACTTT
TRBD2	TRBV5-1	TRBJ2-7	few	CASSLETSGGAYRGEQYF	TGCGCCAGCAGCTTGGAGACTAGCGGGGGGGCCTATAGAGGAGAGCAGTACTTC
.	TRBV9	TRBJ2-1	.	CASSELGLGDNEQFF	TGTGCCAGCAGCGAGCTCGGACTTGGGGACAATGAGCAGTTCTTC
.	TRBV10-3	TRBJ2-7	.	CAIRGNYEQYF	TGTGCCATCAGGGGGAACTACGAGCAGTACTTC
TRBD1	TRBV5-1	TRBJ1-1	once	CASSKGTAEAFF	TGCGCCAGCAGCAAAGGGACAGCTGAAGCTTTCTTT
.	TRBV5-1	TRBJ2-3	.	CASSPSNTDTQYF	TGCGCCAGCAGCCCGTCCAATACAGATACGCAGTATTTT
TRBD2	TRBV19	TRBJ2-7	.	CASSIASPAGGFYEQYF	TGTGCCAGTAGTATCGCCTCTCCAGCGGGGGGCTTCTACGAGCAGTACTTC
.	TRBV7-2	TRBJ1-2	.	CASSLQGLGGYTF	TGTGCCAGCAGCCTACAGGGTCTGGGTGGCTACACCTTC
TRBD1	TRBV13	TRBJ2-4	.	CASSTRTGVGIQYF	TGTGCCAGCAGCACCCGGACAGGGGTCGGCATTCAGTACTTC